The 13 T cell receptor beta chains given below trace back to one sample, sequenced in a study of blood T cell repertoires in COVID-19. Profiling relied on immunoSEQ multiplex PCR, and the TCRdb table lists in-frame clones only, not all of them. The sample yields around 290,000 clones, around nine tenths seen once. Sequencing was performed on PBMCs or T cells enriched from blood (not recorded which). The source is a woman aged 40-49 years who had recovered from COVID-19.

The rearrangement links TRBV6-1 to TRBJ2-3; weak D call: TRBD1 (6 bases). The CDR3 loop spans 16 amino acids. V lost 2 bases and J 4 bases, leaving 16 bases between the germline ends. Germline CDR1 is MNHNS and CDR2 is SASEGT. This CDR3 reads CASSERRPGGADTQYF. DNA for the CDR3: TGTGCCAGCAGTGAACGCAGACCTGGGGGCGCAGATACGCAGTATTTT.

This chain links TRBV5-1 with TRBJ1-2; 8 nucleotides match TRBD1. Germline V CDR1 and CDR2: SGHRS, YFSETQ. J was trimmed by 0 bases and V by 0 bases; bases with no gene match: 7. There are 17 residues in the CDR3. CDR3 region: CASSLADRASANYGYTF. CDR3 sequence (DNA): TGCGCCAGCAGCTTGGCGGACAGGGCCTCAGCTAACTATGGCTACACCTTC.

The CDR3 DNA follows: TGCAGCTACTCATATAGGGGACAGGGTACCGATACGCAGTATTTT. Residues: CSYSYRGQGTDTQYF. J is TRBJ2-3 and V is TRBV29-1; 9 bases are shared with TRBD1. After removal of 8 bases from V and 6 bases from J, the junction contained 15 bases not matched to a gene. The length of the CDR3 is 15 residues. Per germline, CDR1 SQVTM and CDR2 ANQGSEA.

V gene TRBV2 combines with J gene TRBJ1-1; D is unclear. The length of the CDR3 is 14 residues. V lost 5 bases and J lost 2, with 12 bases in between. CDR1 is SNHLY and CDR2 is FYNNEI in the germline V gene. The CDR3 DNA follows: TGTGCCAGCAGTTTGTACAGCATTAACACTGAAGCTTTCTTT. The encoded protein is CASSLYSINTEAFF.

This chain connects TRBV4-2 to TRBJ2-3; the D gene is possibly TRBD1 (7 bases). This CDR3 contains 13 residues. Germline assignment: CDR1 LGHNA and CDR2 YNFKEQ. The V gene lost 3 bases and the J gene lost 13 bases, with 17 bases spanning the gap. The CDR3 bases are TGTGCCAGCAGCCATCAAGGGGGGCAGGGGGAGTATTTT. Protein product: CASSHQGGQGEYF.

V is TRBV18 and J is TRBJ1-2, with D maybe TRBD1 (6 bases). CDR1 and CDR2 (germline): KGHSH, LQKENI. This CDR3 is built from 14 residues. Trimming took 2 bases from V and 6 from J, leaving 13 bases between them. The CDR3: CASSPRQEAHGYTF. The CDR3 DNA is TGTGCCAGCTCACCAAGACAGGAGGCTCATGGCTACACCTTC.

The V call is TRBV30, the J call TRBJ1-5; a weak D match, TRBD1 (6 bases). Trimming stripped 3 bases from V and 1 base from J, with 10 bases between. The CDR3 loop spans 14 amino acids. Per the germline V gene, CDR1 is GTSNPN and CDR2 is SVGIG (reference sequence). CDR3 sequence (DNA): TGTGCCTGGAGAGGAAGGGGGAGCAATCAGCCCCAGCATTTT. Translated, it gives CAWRGRGSNQPQHF.

The gene calls are TRBV12-3 or TRBV12-4 and TRBJ2-7; no definite D call. This CDR3 spans 13 amino acids. The V end was cut by 3 bases, the J end by 3 bases, with 9 bases between. The CDR3 nucleotides are TGTGCCAGCAGTTTCTCGCAGGACTACGAGCAGTACTTC. This gives the protein CASSFSQDYEQYF.

The chain joins TRBV7-9 to TRBJ2-3, with TRBD2 matching over 15 bases. The CDR3 spans 16 residues. Per germline, CDR1 SEHNR and CDR2 FQNEAQ (reference sequence). Trimming removed 4 bases from V and 4 bases from J; junction bases left unmatched: 3. CDR3 DNA: TGTGCCAGCAGCTCGTGGACTAGCGGGGGGGCAGATACGCAGTATTTT. It yields the protein CASSSWTSGGADTQYF.

This clone showed up just a few times. V usage is TRBV2 and J usage is TRBJ2-1; TRBD2 might be the D (6 bases). Trimming took 4 bases from V and 4 from J, leaving 14 bases between them. This CDR3 has 15 amino acids. CDR1 SNHLY and CDR2 FYNNEI come from the germline V gene. The CDR3 sequence: CASSVRGGGYNEQFF. The CDR3 DNA reads as TGTGCCAGCAGTGTGCGGGGTGGAGGTTACAATGAGCAGTTCTTC.

In this sample, this clone turned up once. V usage is TRBV24-1 and J usage is TRBJ1-5; unclear D gene. Per the germline V gene, CDR1 is KGHDR and CDR2 is SFDVKD. The V end lost 3 bases, the J end lost 3 bases, and 8 bases lay between the germline ends. The CDR3 runs to 14 residues. As DNA, the CDR3 is TGTGCCACCAGTGATGTTACTACCAATCAGCCCCAGCATTTT. It is translated as CATSDVTTNQPQHF.

The chain has TRBV6-1 and TRBJ1-1; 9 bases are a match to TRBD1. The CDR3 sequence is 16 residues long. The V segment lost 2 bases and the J segment 4 bases; nucleotides outside the gene matches: 8. From germline, CDR1 is MNHNS and CDR2 SASEGT. In DNA form, the CDR3 reads TGTGCCAGCAGTGAATTAACAGGGGGCATGCGCACTGAAGCTTTCTTT. Its translation is CASSELTGGMRTEAFF.

CDR3 in DNA: TGTGCCAGTAGTACCCGGACCAGGGGTAGCAATCAGCCCCAGCATTTT. Protein: CASSTRTRGSNQPQHF. This sequence joins TRBV19 and TRBJ1-5; TRBD1 might be the D (6 bases). CDR1 is LNHDA and CDR2 is SQIVND in the germline V gene (reference sequence). Trimming left V 4 bases short and J 0 bases short, with 13 bases between. The CDR3 has 16 residues.